A selection of T cell receptor beta chains follows, all from one sample in a study of CD8 T cells in Susac syndrome. A single record per CDR3 protein comes from TCRdb applying MiXCR to the immunoSEQ multiplex PCR reads. The sample lists some 120,000 distinct CDR3 sequences; nearly 95% were seen once. The material sequenced was CD4+ T cells from PBMCs. These receptors all stem from a human donor in good health. Both conserved end residues are part of each CDR3. D genes are given only for firm matches. Some rows have no size entry. The others give once, few or many, or a class for an expanded clone.

d_gene: TRBD1; v_gene: TRBV20-1; abundance: .; j_gene: TRBJ2-2; CDR3aa: CSATTGAFTGELFF; CDR3nt: TGCAGTGCGACCACAGGGGCGTTCACCGGGGAGCTGTTTTTT
d_gene: TRBD2; v_gene: TRBV7-8; abundance: few; j_gene: TRBJ2-3; CDR3aa: CASSLEIAGGLDTQYF; CDR3nt: TGTGCCAGCAGCTTGGAGATAGCGGGAGGATTAGATACGCAGTATTTT
d_gene: .; v_gene: TRBV5-1; abundance: .; j_gene: TRBJ2-6; CDR3aa: CASSLVLSGANVLTF; CDR3nt: TGCGCCAGCAGCTTGGTCCTTTCTGGGGCCAACGTCCTGACTTTC
d_gene: TRBD2; v_gene: TRBV24-1; abundance: .; j_gene: TRBJ2-1; CDR3aa: CATSDVTSANNEQFF; CDR3nt: TGTGCCACCAGTGATGTTACTAGCGCGAACAATGAGCAGTTCTTC
d_gene: TRBD1; v_gene: TRBV10-3; abundance: .; j_gene: TRBJ2-5; CDR3aa: CAISGAGQGQETQYF; CDR3nt: TGTGCCATCAGTGGGGCGGGACAGGGGCAAGAGACCCAGTACTTC
d_gene: .; v_gene: TRBV6-2/TRBV6-3; abundance: .; j_gene: TRBJ2-4; CDR3aa: CASSPLPQGTFENIQYF; CDR3nt: TGTGCCAGCAGTCCCCTCCCGCAGGGGACGTTTGAAAACATTCAGTACTTC
d_gene: .; v_gene: TRBV5-1; abundance: .; j_gene: TRBJ2-3; CDR3aa: CASSPTVGRVDTQYF; CDR3nt: TGCGCCAGCAGCCCTACGGTAGGGCGCGTGGATACGCAGTATTTT
d_gene: TRBD1; v_gene: TRBV27; abundance: .; j_gene: TRBJ1-5; CDR3aa: CASSSAGGSNQPQHF; CDR3nt: TGTGCCAGCAGTAGCGCAGGGGGTAGCAATCAGCCCCAGCATTTT
d_gene: TRBD1; v_gene: TRBV5-1; abundance: .; j_gene: TRBJ2-7; CDR3aa: CASRSIPGTVIYEQYF; CDR3nt: TGCGCCAGCAGGTCAATACCAGGGACAGTCATCTACGAGCAGTACTTC
d_gene: TRBD2; v_gene: TRBV7-2; abundance: .; j_gene: TRBJ2-7; CDR3aa: CASSLTGGTVYEQYF; CDR3nt: TGTGCCAGCAGCTTAACGGGGGGGACGGTCTACGAGCAGTACTTC
d_gene: .; v_gene: TRBV4-1; abundance: few; j_gene: TRBJ2-3; CDR3aa: CASSQGAKAVHTDTQYF; CDR3nt: TGCGCCAGCAGCCAAGGGGCAAAAGCGGTGCACACAGATACGCAGTATTTT
d_gene: .; v_gene: TRBV18; abundance: .; j_gene: TRBJ2-6; CDR3aa: CASSPPNGANVLTF; CDR3nt: TGTGCCAGCTCACCACCAAATGGGGCCAACGTCCTGACTTTC
d_gene: .; v_gene: TRBV7-9; abundance: .; j_gene: TRBJ1-1; CDR3aa: CASSLPVDTEAFF; CDR3nt: TGTGCCAGCAGCTTGCCGGTCGACACTGAAGCTTTCTTT
d_gene: .; v_gene: TRBV4-1; abundance: once; j_gene: TRBJ1-3; CDR3aa: CASSQEGTAGNTIYF; CDR3nt: TGCGCCAGCAGCCAAGAGGGGACCGCTGGAAACACCATATATTTT
d_gene: .; v_gene: TRBV12-3/TRBV12-4; abundance: .; j_gene: TRBJ1-1; CDR3aa: CASSLDLDTEAFF; CDR3nt: TGTGCCAGCAGTCTTGACCTCGACACTGAAGCTTTCTTT
d_gene: TRBD2; v_gene: TRBV3-1; abundance: .; j_gene: TRBJ2-7; CDR3aa: CASSQDHMLAGVIVQYF; CDR3nt: TGTGCCAGCAGCCAAGATCACATGCTAGCGGGGGTAATTGTGCAGTACTTC
d_gene: .; v_gene: TRBV29-1; abundance: .; j_gene: TRBJ1-4; CDR3aa: CSVEGVPGGNEKLFF; CDR3nt: TGCAGCGTTGAAGGCGTACCTGGGGGAAATGAAAAACTGTTTTTT
d_gene: .; v_gene: TRBV24-1; abundance: .; j_gene: TRBJ2-7; CDR3aa: CATSDSAQISGEQYF; CDR3nt: TGTGCCACCAGTGATTCTGCCCAGATTTCGGGCGAGCAGTACTTC
d_gene: .; v_gene: TRBV7-9; abundance: .; j_gene: TRBJ2-4; CDR3aa: CASSEGGIAKNIQYF; CDR3nt: TGTGCCAGCAGCGAGGGGGGAATAGCCAAAAACATTCAGTACTTC
d_gene: .; v_gene: TRBV7-2; abundance: .; j_gene: TRBJ2-5; CDR3aa: CASSFFKETQYF; CDR3nt: TGTGCCAGCAGCTTCTTTAAAGAGACCCAGTACTTC
d_gene: TRBD2; v_gene: TRBV2; abundance: .; j_gene: TRBJ2-7; CDR3aa: CASRAGGDEQYF; CDR3nt: TGTGCCAGCAGGGCTGGGGGGGACGAGCAGTACTTC
d_gene: .; v_gene: TRBV20-1; abundance: .; j_gene: TRBJ2-7; CDR3aa: CSATPEGPHYEQYF; CDR3nt: TGCAGTGCCACCCCGGAGGGGCCGCACTACGAGCAGTACTTC
d_gene: TRBD2; v_gene: TRBV20-1; abundance: .; j_gene: TRBJ2-3; CDR3aa: CSAPTGSTSFLTDTQYF; CDR3nt: TGCAGTGCCCCCACAGGTTCGACTAGCTTTCTCACAGATACGCAGTATTTT
d_gene: .; v_gene: TRBV28; abundance: .; j_gene: TRBJ2-4; CDR3aa: CASSLLQPLAKNIQYF; CDR3nt: TGTGCCAGCAGTTTATTGCAGCCTTTAGCCAAAAACATTCAGTACTTC
d_gene: .; v_gene: TRBV29-1; abundance: .; j_gene: TRBJ2-3; CDR3aa: CSVAGTLRIDTQYF; CDR3nt: TGCAGCGTGGCCGGGACTCTACGGATAGATACGCAGTATTTT
d_gene: .; v_gene: TRBV2; abundance: few; j_gene: TRBJ2-3; CDR3aa: CATSPQRTSTDTQYF; CDR3nt: TGTGCCACCTCCCCGCAGCGAACCTCCACAGATACGCAGTATTTT
d_gene: .; v_gene: TRBV30; abundance: .; j_gene: TRBJ2-7; CDR3aa: CAWSPDSSYEQYF; CDR3nt: TGTGCCTGGAGCCCGGACAGCTCCTACGAGCAGTACTTC